These T cell receptor beta chains were read from a single sample in a study of control samples from healthy donors and cancer patients. Method: immunoSEQ multiplex PCR; TCRdb's copy keeps in-frame clones and lacks some. Of some 220,000 clones detected, around 94% appear once; the ten largest clones hold about 1.6%. Material: blood. Receptors were obtained from a man aged 45-60 years in good health. CDR3s include the opening cysteine and the closing phenylalanine or tryptophan. The order of the fields is clone size, D gene, V gene, J gene, CDR3 DNA, CDR3 protein. D genes are given only for firm matches. Clone size is given for some rows only: seen once, a few or many times, or a class if the clone is expanded.

clone_size: NA
d_call: NA
v_call: TRBV5-1
j_call: TRBJ2-3
cdr3_nt: TGCGCCAGCAGCTTGGTTCGGGGGCTCACAGATACGCAGTATTTT
cdr3_aa: CASSLVRGLTDTQYF

clone_size: NA
d_call: TRBD1
v_call: TRBV24-1
j_call: TRBJ1-4
cdr3_nt: TGTGCCACCAGTGGGGGACAGGGGATTAATGAAAAACTGTTTTTT
cdr3_aa: CATSGGQGINEKLFF

clone_size: once
d_call: NA
v_call: TRBV19
j_call: TRBJ1-5
cdr3_nt: TGTGCCAGTAGTCCCGAGGCCTATCAGCCCCAGCATTTT
cdr3_aa: CASSPEAYQPQHF

clone_size: NA
d_call: TRBD1
v_call: TRBV11-2
j_call: TRBJ1-5
cdr3_nt: TGTGCCAGCAGCCCAGACAGGGCAGCTCAGCCCCAGCATTTT
cdr3_aa: CASSPDRAAQPQHF

clone_size: NA
d_call: NA
v_call: TRBV19
j_call: TRBJ1-1
cdr3_nt: TGTGCCAGTAGTATGGTAGCAACTGGGAACACTGAAGCTTTCTTT
cdr3_aa: CASSMVATGNTEAFF

clone_size: NA
d_call: TRBD1
v_call: TRBV5-4
j_call: TRBJ1-5
cdr3_nt: TGTGCCAGTGCACAGGGGTTATCTCAGCCCCAGCATTTT
cdr3_aa: CASAQGLSQPQHF

clone_size: NA
d_call: NA
v_call: TRBV28
j_call: TRBJ1-1
cdr3_nt: TGTGCCAGCAGTCCTAGGCCCGAGGGGACTGAAGCTTTCTTT
cdr3_aa: CASSPRPEGTEAFF

clone_size: NA
d_call: NA
v_call: TRBV19
j_call: TRBJ1-2
cdr3_nt: TGTGCCAGTAGTATAGGCGGTCAGATGAACTATGGCTACACCTTC
cdr3_aa: CASSIGGQMNYGYTF

clone_size: once
d_call: NA
v_call: TRBV5-5
j_call: TRBJ1-3
cdr3_nt: TGTGCCAGCAGCTTGTTTTGGCAGATCTCTGGAAACACCATATATTTT
cdr3_aa: CASSLFWQISGNTIYF

clone_size: NA
d_call: NA
v_call: TRBV6-2/TRBV6-3
j_call: TRBJ1-5
cdr3_nt: TGTGCCAGCAGTCCGCCGGATCAGCCCCAGCATTTT
cdr3_aa: CASSPPDQPQHF

clone_size: NA
d_call: TRBD1
v_call: TRBV6-2/TRBV6-3
j_call: TRBJ1-5
cdr3_nt: TGTGCCAGCAGTTACCGCCTGATTAGGGGGACAGCATATAGCAATCAGCCCCAGCATTTT
cdr3_aa: CASSYRLIRGTAYSNQPQHF

clone_size: NA
d_call: TRBD2
v_call: TRBV5-1
j_call: TRBJ2-1
cdr3_nt: TGCGCCAGCAGCTTCCTAGCGGGGGGGACGCGGGAGCAGTTCTTC
cdr3_aa: CASSFLAGGTREQFF

clone_size: NA
d_call: TRBD1
v_call: TRBV24-1
j_call: TRBJ2-2
cdr3_nt: TGTGCCACCAGTGATTTGGGACAGGGGGCAGGAGGCACCGGGGAGCTGTTTTTT
cdr3_aa: CATSDLGQGAGGTGELFF

clone_size: NA
d_call: NA
v_call: TRBV18
j_call: TRBJ1-1
cdr3_nt: TGTGCCAGCTCCCCAACGAGAGGGGTCTTAGAAGCTTTCTTT
cdr3_aa: CASSPTRGVLEAFF

clone_size: NA
d_call: NA
v_call: TRBV3-1/TRBV3-2
j_call: TRBJ1-1
cdr3_nt: TGTGCCAGCAGCCAAGAAAACAGGGCTTTCTTT
cdr3_aa: CASSQENRAFF

clone_size: NA
d_call: NA
v_call: TRBV5-1
j_call: TRBJ2-6
cdr3_nt: TGCGCCAGCAGCTTGGTGGGGACCTGGAGCTCTGGGGCCAACGTCCTGACTTTC
cdr3_aa: CASSLVGTWSSGANVLTF

clone_size: NA
d_call: NA
v_call: TRBV19
j_call: TRBJ2-5
cdr3_nt: TGTGCCAGTAGCCCGACCGACCGGGTGAAGACCCAGTACTTC
cdr3_aa: CASSPTDRVKTQYF

clone_size: once
d_call: NA
v_call: TRBV3-1/TRBV3-2
j_call: TRBJ2-1
cdr3_nt: TGTGCCAGCAGCCCGGGGGACCTCTCCTACAATGAGCAGTTCTTC
cdr3_aa: CASSPGDLSYNEQFF

clone_size: once
d_call: NA
v_call: TRBV5-4
j_call: TRBJ1-5
cdr3_nt: TGTGCCAGCAGCCAGGATAGCAATCAGCCCCAGCATTTT
cdr3_aa: CASSQDSNQPQHF

clone_size: NA
d_call: TRBD1
v_call: TRBV25-1
j_call: TRBJ2-2
cdr3_nt: TGTGCCAGCAGTGCACGCGGGACAGGGGGCTCCGGGGAGCTGTTTTTT
cdr3_aa: CASSARGTGGSGELFF

clone_size: once
d_call: NA
v_call: TRBV10-3
j_call: TRBJ1-2
cdr3_nt: TGTGCCATCCTCCGGGCAGGGAATATGAATGGCTACACCTTC
cdr3_aa: CAILRAGNMNGYTF

clone_size: NA
d_call: TRBD2
v_call: TRBV9
j_call: TRBJ2-1
cdr3_nt: TGTGCCAGCAGCGTGGCCGGGACTAGCGGGGGTATGTTGTTCTTC
cdr3_aa: CASSVAGTSGGMLFF

clone_size: NA
d_call: NA
v_call: TRBV7-3
j_call: TRBJ2-3
cdr3_nt: TGTGCCAGCAGCTTAAGCGGATCAAGCACAGATACGCAGTATTTT
cdr3_aa: CASSLSGSSTDTQYF

clone_size: NA
d_call: NA
v_call: TRBV3-1/TRBV3-2
j_call: TRBJ1-2
cdr3_nt: TGTGCCAGCAGCCAGGCGGAGGGGGGTGGCTACACCTTC
cdr3_aa: CASSQAEGGGYTF

clone_size: NA
d_call: TRBD2
v_call: TRBV7-2
j_call: TRBJ2-3
cdr3_nt: TGTGCCAGCAGCTTAGCGGGACTAGCGGGGGTTGGTCATACGCAGTATTTT
cdr3_aa: CASSLAGLAGVGHTQYF

clone_size: NA
d_call: TRBD2
v_call: TRBV7-3
j_call: TRBJ2-3
cdr3_nt: TGTGCCAGCAGTTCCGGGACTAGTTCATTAGATACGCAGTATTTT
cdr3_aa: CASSSGTSSLDTQYF

clone_size: NA
d_call: NA
v_call: TRBV25-1
j_call: TRBJ1-5
cdr3_nt: TGTGCCAGCAGTGAATCGGGGGGCTCATGGCAGCCCCAGCATTTT
cdr3_aa: CASSESGGSWQPQHF

clone_size: NA
d_call: TRBD1
v_call: TRBV4-3
j_call: TRBJ1-2
cdr3_nt: TGCGCCAGCAGCCAAGATTGGCAGGGGGCATATTCTTTTGGTTACACCTTC
cdr3_aa: CASSQDWQGAYSFGYTF

clone_size: NA
d_call: TRBD1
v_call: TRBV4-2
j_call: TRBJ2-7
cdr3_nt: TGTGCCAGCAGCCATGTCAAGGCCGGGACAGGATCTTACGAGCAGTACTTC
cdr3_aa: CASSHVKAGTGSYEQYF

clone_size: NA
d_call: NA
v_call: TRBV29-1
j_call: TRBJ2-7
cdr3_nt: TGCAGCGTTGAAGACGCACTAGCTACAGGGGCCGAGCAGTACTTC
cdr3_aa: CSVEDALATGAEQYF

clone_size: NA
d_call: NA
v_call: TRBV7-2
j_call: TRBJ1-3
cdr3_nt: TGTGCCAGCAGATCCGGGACGTCAGGAAACACCATATATTTT
cdr3_aa: CASRSGTSGNTIYF

clone_size: NA
d_call: TRBD1
v_call: TRBV28
j_call: TRBJ2-1
cdr3_nt: TGTGCCAGCAGTGCCGGGACAGGGGGGAACAATGAGCAGTTCTTC
cdr3_aa: CASSAGTGGNNEQFF

clone_size: NA
d_call: NA
v_call: TRBV19
j_call: TRBJ2-3
cdr3_nt: TGTGCCAGTAGTCCGAACACAGATACGCAGTATTTT
cdr3_aa: CASSPNTDTQYF

clone_size: NA
d_call: TRBD1
v_call: TRBV5-6
j_call: TRBJ1-1
cdr3_nt: TGTGCCAGCAGCCCTCCGGGACAGGGGAGGACTGAAGCTTTCTTT
cdr3_aa: CASSPPGQGRTEAFF

clone_size: NA
d_call: NA
v_call: TRBV27
j_call: TRBJ1-1
cdr3_nt: TGTGCCAGCTCGGGATTACCGAAAAACAATGAAGCTTTCTTT
cdr3_aa: CASSGLPKNNEAFF

clone_size: NA
d_call: TRBD1
v_call: TRBV10-3
j_call: TRBJ2-1
cdr3_nt: TGTGCCACCACCGACAGGGGTGACAATGAGCAGTTCTTC
cdr3_aa: CATTDRGDNEQFF

clone_size: NA
d_call: NA
v_call: TRBV6-5
j_call: TRBJ1-4
cdr3_nt: TGTGCCGGCCAAGATATGGGGAGGAATGAAAAACTGTTTTTT
cdr3_aa: CAGQDMGRNEKLFF

clone_size: few
d_call: NA
v_call: TRBV29-1
j_call: TRBJ2-1
cdr3_nt: TGCAGCGTTGGGCCCCAAGTTCCGGGGCAGTTCTTC
cdr3_aa: CSVGPQVPGQFF

clone_size: NA
d_call: NA
v_call: TRBV4-3
j_call: TRBJ2-1
cdr3_nt: TGCGCCAGCAGCCAAGCCCGCCACGGGGCGGGGACCTACAATGAGCAGTTCTTC
cdr3_aa: CASSQARHGAGTYNEQFF

clone_size: NA
d_call: NA
v_call: TRBV18
j_call: TRBJ2-7
cdr3_nt: TGTGCCAGCTCACCAACGGTAGAGGGGAGCGAGCAGTACTTC
cdr3_aa: CASSPTVEGSEQYF

clone_size: NA
d_call: NA
v_call: TRBV18
j_call: TRBJ1-2
cdr3_nt: TGTGCCAGCTCACCACCGCGGCAACCCAACTATGGCTACACCTTC
cdr3_aa: CASSPPRQPNYGYTF